The clone carrying this T cell receptor (beta chain) was seen a handful of times. The sample belongs to a study of blood T cell repertoires in COVID-19. For the study at large: COVID-19 samples collected from the United States, Italy and Spain covered acute and convalescent phases. Sample material is recorded as cDNA or gDNA derived from T cells, B-cell-depleted T cells, or PBMCs.

How the authors handled the data: Reference gene primers were amplified, and this amplification served to estimate nucleated cell counts. Using immunoSEQ multiplex PCR, the repertoire was profiled, and TCRdb retains in-frame clones only, with some absent. V and J calls and clone size are given by that table; D and trimming were obtained from the DNA. The repertoire includes fewer than 700,000 clones, 70% to 90% of them detected once, and under 8.5% sits in the top ten. Patients at the Seattle site were enrolled during active infection and followed longitudinally. Per germline, CDR1 LGHDT and CDR2 YNNKEL (reference sequence). V lost 1 base and J lost 10, with 13 bases in between. The CDR3 spans 13 residues.

The V gene is TRBV3-1 (or the pseudogene TRBV3-2), the J gene TRBJ1-1; the D is unclear. The source of this sequence is a woman aged 50 to 60 with COVID-19, enrolled during active disease. Source material: peripheral blood. CDR3 protein: CASSQAVESGAFF. In DNA, the CDR3 is TGTGCCAGCAGCCAAGCGGTCGAATCCGGAGCTTTCTTT.